The 8 T cell receptor beta chains listed next were all sequenced from one sample in a study of shared clonotypes between healthy human individuals. Produced via immunoSEQ multiplex PCR; TCRdb's table is partial and in-frame only. The table includes a few million clones, approximately 92% detected once. Sample: naive CD4+ T cells sorted from blood. The subset denotes: CD45RA+ positively selected. Receptors were obtained from a man aged 18 to 35 in good health.

CDR3 DNA sequence: TGTGCCAGCAGCTCTCGGACAGGGAATTCACCCCTCCACTTT. It encodes CASSSRTGNSPLHF. The rearrangement uses TRBV7-9 and TRBJ1-6; TRBD1 matches at 8 bases. CDR3 length: 14 amino acids. With V trimmed by 4 bases and J by 7 bases, 3 bases remained unmatched. Germline CDR1 SEHNR, CDR2 FQNEAQ (reference sequence).

A single count supports this clone. The rearrangement joins TRBV28 to TRBJ1-2; 7 bases fit TRBD1. CDR3 length: 16 residues. Germline V gene sequence: CDR1 MDHEN, CDR2 SYDVKM. The trim removed 5 bases at V and 1 base at J, leaving 10 bases unmatched. This CDR3 reads CASSGPDRTHNYGYTF. In nucleotides, the CDR3 is TGTGCCAGCAGTGGGCCGGACAGGACTCATAACTATGGCTACACCTTC.

The gene calls are TRBV30 and TRBJ1-1; no definite D call. Germline V lookup: CDR1 GTSNPN, CDR2 SVGIG (reference sequence). Trimming pared 4 bases from V and 0 bases from J, leaving 9 bases between. This CDR3 is 13 amino acids long. The CDR3 protein is CAWMGSMNTEAFF. CDR3 DNA: TGTGCCTGGATGGGCAGTATGAACACTGAAGCTTTCTTT. Drawing the rest from reference TRBV30 and TRBJ1-1, the complete variable domain is SQTIHQWPATLVQPVGSPLSLECTVEGTSNPNLYWYRQAAGRGLQLLFYSVGIGQISSEVPQNLSASRPQDRQFILSSKKLLLSDSGFYLCAWMGSMNTEAFFGQGTRLTVV.

This chain links TRBV7-9 with TRBJ2-4, with D maybe TRBD2 (5 bases). V gave up 7 bases and J gave up 3 bases, with 13 bases separating them. This CDR3 is 14 amino acids long. CDR1 and CDR2 (germline): SEHNR, FQNEAQ (reference sequence). The CDR3 region is CASTQEALKNIQYF. CDR3 DNA: TGTGCCAGCACCCAGGAGGCCCTCAAAAACATTCAGTACTTC.

The rearrangement links TRBV4-1 to TRBJ2-1, with 8 positions matching TRBD2. Looked up from germline, CDR1 is MGHRA and CDR2 is YSYEKL. The CDR3 is made up of 17 amino acids. V was pared by 0 bases and J by 6 bases, with 10 bases of the junction left unmatched. The DNA for the CDR3 is TGCGCCAGCAGCCAAGATTTAGAGCGGGGGCGCTCCAATGAGCAGTTCTTC. Translated, it gives CASSQDLERGRSNEQFF.

V is TRBV4-3 and J is TRBJ1-6; D is uncertain. The germline gives CDR1 LGHNA, CDR2 YSLEER. The ends were cut back, 0 bases at V and 14 bases at J, with 11 bases in the middle. This CDR3 spans 13 amino acids. The DNA of the CDR3 is TGCGCCAGCAGCCAAGATGGCAGTTCGTCCCTCCACTTT. It is translated as CASSQDGSSSLHF.

The chain carries TRBV18 and TRBJ2-1; 9 bases agree with TRBD2. Looked up from germline, CDR1 is KGHSH and CDR2 is LQKENI. With 6 bases clipped from V and 0 bases from J, the junction kept 30 bases outside the gene matches. This CDR3 is built from 24 residues. CDR3 DNA sequence: TGTGCCAGCTCTCGTGACTACCGGAGACTAGCGGCCACGACGTACGGTAGCTCCTACAATGAGCAGTTCTTC. The encoded protein is CASSRDYRRLAATTYGSSYNEQFF. The full variable domain, rest sourced from reference TRBV18 and TRBJ2-1, is NAGVMQNPRHLVRRRGQEARLRCSPMKGHSHVYWYRQLPEEGLKFMVYLQKENIIDESGMPKERFSAEFPKEGPSILRIQQVVRGDSAAYFCASSRDYRRLAATTYGSSYNEQFFGPGTRLTVL.

The chain carries TRBV30 and TRBJ1-4; D uncertain. This CDR3 has 14 residues. From germline, CDR1 is GTSNPN and CDR2 SVGIG (reference sequence). Trimming stripped 1 base from V and 7 bases from J, with 13 bases between. The CDR3 region has the DNA TGTGCCTGGAGTGGACGGCCGGTTGGTGAAAAACTGTTTTTT. Translating it yields CAWSGRPVGEKLFF.